Listed below are T cell receptor beta chains from one sample, sequenced in a study of CD8 T cells in Susac syndrome. Each CDR3 protein is one row after TCRdb ran MiXCR on the immunoSEQ multiplex PCR reads. The data contain 330,000 or so distinct CDR3 sequences, roughly 85% of them seen just once; the ten biggest clones take up 0.2% to 0.25%. Sequenced material: CD8+ T cells from PBMCs. The receptors here all came from a human donor with multiple sclerosis. Both conserved end residues are part of each CDR3. D genes are given only for firm matches. Part of the rows lack a size; the others show once, few, many or a class for expanded clones.

d_gene	abundance	v_gene	j_gene	CDR3nt	CDR3aa
NA	NA	TRBV7-9	TRBJ1-5	TGTGCCAGCAGCTTAGCGGGTCCGGGTCAGCCCCAGCATTTT	CASSLAGPGQPQHF
NA	NA	TRBV3-1	TRBJ1-1	TGTGCCAGCAGCCAAGATCGCGTTACTGAAGCTTTCTTT	CASSQDRVTEAFF
NA	NA	TRBV7-9	TRBJ1-2	TGTGCCAGCAGCTTAGGCCGGGAGTTGCGAAACTATGGCTACACCTTC	CASSLGRELRNYGYTF
TRBD2	few	TRBV10-2	TRBJ2-7	TGCGCCAGCTGGGCCAGCGGGAGTTGGTACGAGCAGTACTTC	CASWASGSWYEQYF
NA	NA	TRBV2	TRBJ2-7	TGTACCAGCAGCCCCCCCGCATACGAGCAGTACTTC	CTSSPPAYEQYF
NA	NA	TRBV27	TRBJ2-2	TGTGCCAGCAGTTTTGTGGGAACCGGGGAGCTGTTTTTT	CASSFVGTGELFF
TRBD2	NA	TRBV7-9	TRBJ2-1	TGTGCCAGCAGCTTAGCGGCGGCCGGACTAGCGGCCTACAATGAGCAGTTCTTC	CASSLAAAGLAAYNEQFF
NA	NA	TRBV29-1	TRBJ2-1	TGCAGCGGCACCTGCCGGGAGACAGTATGGTACAATGAGCAGTTCTTC	CSGTCRETVWYNEQFF
TRBD1	NA	TRBV4-1	TRBJ1-1	TGCGCCAGCAGCCAAGAACCCGGACAGGGTTGGACTGAAGCTTTCTTT	CASSQEPGQGWTEAFF
TRBD1	NA	TRBV19	TRBJ2-7	TGTGCCAGTAGTATTTTCGGACAGGGCAACGAGCAGTACTTC	CASSIFGQGNEQYF
NA	NA	TRBV7-9	TRBJ2-7	TGTGCCAGCAGCCCCGTCCTCTCCTACACCTACGAGCAGTACTTC	CASSPVLSYTYEQYF
TRBD1	NA	TRBV5-4	TRBJ2-5	TGTGCCAGCAGCTTGGTTGGGACAGGGGGCTCAGAGACCCAGTACTTC	CASSLVGTGGSETQYF
NA	NA	TRBV28	TRBJ2-7	TGTGCCAGCAGTCCGCAGGGGTTCGCGGAATTTGTAGCGGACTTC	CASSPQGFAEFVADF
TRBD2	NA	TRBV6-2/TRBV6-3	TRBJ2-7	TGTGCCAGTGAACTAGCGGGGACGGGGGAGCAGTACTTC	CASELAGTGEQYF
NA	NA	TRBV9	TRBJ2-2	TGTGCCAGCAGCCCCCAGTGGACGAGCGGGGAGCTGTTTTTT	CASSPQWTSGELFF
NA	NA	TRBV19	TRBJ2-1	TGTGCCAGTAGTATGACCCCCGCCAGAGCTTTTTACAATGAGCAGTTCTTC	CASSMTPARAFYNEQFF
NA	NA	TRBV27	TRBJ2-7	TGTGCCAGCAGTTTCCAGCCGGGATCTAAGCCCTACGAGCAGTACTTC	CASSFQPGSKPYEQYF
NA	NA	TRBV20-1	TRBJ1-2	TGCAGTGCTAGCACCGGCGGAATCTATGGCTACACCTTC	CSASTGGIYGYTF
NA	NA	TRBV27	TRBJ2-1	TGTGCCAGCAGTTTCCGGATAGGTTACGGCAATGAGCAGTTCTTC	CASSFRIGYGNEQFF
NA	NA	TRBV28	TRBJ2-5	TGTGCCAGCAGTTCCGGGGGCCCGTACCAAGAGACCCAGTACTTC	CASSSGGPYQETQYF
NA	few	TRBV9	TRBJ2-7	TGTGCCAGCAGCGTTGATTACTCCTACGAGCAGTACTTC	CASSVDYSYEQYF
TRBD2	NA	TRBV27	TRBJ2-5	TGTGCCAGTTCGCACGGACTAGCGGGAAGGGTCCAAGAGACCCAGTACTTC	CASSHGLAGRVQETQYF
NA	NA	TRBV28	TRBJ1-4	TGTGCCAGCAGTTTATTAGGGCAATATGAAAAACTGTTTTTT	CASSLLGQYEKLFF
TRBD1	NA	TRBV6-2/TRBV6-3	TRBJ2-7	TGTGCCAGCAGTTACTCCACGACAGGGCACTACGAGCAGTACTTC	CASSYSTTGHYEQYF
NA	NA	TRBV27	TRBJ2-3	TGTGCCAGCAGACCGGCAGGGGATAGCACAGATACGCAGTATTTT	CASRPAGDSTDTQYF
NA	once	TRBV7-2	TRBJ1-2	TGTGCCAGCAGCTTAGTATTGTGGGGGGGAAATGGCTACACCTTC	CASSLVLWGGNGYTF
TRBD2	NA	TRBV11-2	TRBJ2-7	TGTGCCAGCAGCTTAGCGAGGACTAGTCCATACTACGAGCAGTACTTC	CASSLARTSPYYEQYF
NA	NA	TRBV5-4	TRBJ2-1	TGTGCCAGCAGCTTGGCGGTTGGACCCTCCTACAATGAGCAGTTCTTC	CASSLAVGPSYNEQFF
NA	NA	TRBV19	TRBJ2-5	TGTGCCAGTAGTCCTTTAGACGTCGAGACCCAGTACTTC	CASSPLDVETQYF
TRBD2	NA	TRBV7-8	TRBJ2-3	TGTGCCAGCAGCTTACCGCACCGCCCTAGCGGGAGAGTCCCAGATACGCAGTATTTT	CASSLPHRPSGRVPDTQYF
TRBD1	once	TRBV19	TRBJ2-1	TGTGCCAGTAGTATGACAGGGAATAGGAATGAGCAGTTCTTC	CASSMTGNRNEQFF
TRBD2	NA	TRBV30	TRBJ2-5	TGTGCCTGGCCCGGCGCGGCCGAGCGGGAGGGCTCCTGGAAGACCCAGTACTTC	CAWPGAAEREGSWKTQYF
NA	NA	TRBV19	TRBJ1-1	TGTGCCAGTAGTGAGGCAGGGGCGAACACTGAAGCTTTCTTT	CASSEAGANTEAFF
TRBD2	NA	TRBV29-1	TRBJ2-1	TGCAGCGTTGAGGGGACTAGCGGCAATGAGCAGTTCTTC	CSVEGTSGNEQFF
NA	NA	TRBV25-1	TRBJ1-4	TGTGCCAGCAGTGAATATGATTTGGCTGAAAAACTGTTTTTT	CASSEYDLAEKLFF
NA	NA	TRBV11-2	TRBJ2-7	TGTGCCAGCAGCTTGTTTTTGGGGGATCCCGAGCAGTACTTC	CASSLFLGDPEQYF
TRBD1	NA	TRBV6-5	TRBJ2-7	TGTGCCAGCAGCCCCGGGACAGGGGAATACTACGAGCAGTACTTC	CASSPGTGEYYEQYF
NA	NA	TRBV20-1	TRBJ2-7	TGCAGTGGCCAGGAGTGGTACGAGCAGTACTTC	CSGQEWYEQYF
NA	once	TRBV6-5	TRBJ2-7	TGTGCCAGCAGTTATATGGGGGGCTTTAGCTCCTACGAGCAGTACTTC	CASSYMGGFSSYEQYF
NA	NA	TRBV4-3	TRBJ2-1	TGCGCCAGCAGCCAAGACGGGCAGAGCTCCTACAATGAGCAGTTCTTC	CASSQDGQSSYNEQFF
TRBD2	NA	TRBV20-1	TRBJ2-7	TGCAGTGCTAGAGACCAGGGACTAGCGGGAGTAGGCGAGCAGTACTTC	CSARDQGLAGVGEQYF
TRBD2	once	TRBV7-9	TRBJ2-1	TGTGCCAGCAGCTTAGATGGGACTAGCGCCTACAATGAGCAGTTCTTC	CASSLDGTSAYNEQFF
NA	NA	TRBV4-3	TRBJ1-1	TGCGCCAGCAGCCAAGATGGCGTTTCGGGTGGGAGCACGAACACTGAAGCTTTCTTT	CASSQDGVSGGSTNTEAFF
NA	few	TRBV6-5	TRBJ1-4	TGTGCCAGCAGTCTCTCCTGGGGGGGAGAAAAACTGTTTTTT	CASSLSWGGEKLFF
NA	NA	TRBV6-5	TRBJ2-1	TGTGCCAGCAGTTACTCGGCTGAGAGGAGTATAAATGAGCAGTTCTTC	CASSYSAERSINEQFF
NA	NA	TRBV20-1	TRBJ2-5	TGCAGTGCTAGATCTCTAGGGCTGGAGACCCAGTACTTC	CSARSLGLETQYF
NA	NA	TRBV12-3/TRBV12-4	TRBJ2-6	TGTGCCAGCTTGGAGGTTTCTGGGGCCAACGTCCTGACTTTC	CASLEVSGANVLTF
NA	NA	TRBV6-2/TRBV6-3	TRBJ2-1	TGTGCCAGCACTCAGCCCCTGGATGAGCAGTTCTTC	CASTQPLDEQFF
NA	NA	TRBV7-2	TRBJ2-7	TGTGCCAGCAGCTTAGCACTAGGTAACTACGAGCAGTACTTC	CASSLALGNYEQYF
TRBD2	NA	TRBV7-2	TRBJ2-7	TGTGCCAGCAGCTCTCGGGAGGTCTCCTACGAGCAGTACTTC	CASSSREVSYEQYF
NA	NA	TRBV4-3	TRBJ2-1	TGCGCCAGCAGCCATCGGGACAATGAGCAGTTCTTC	CASSHRDNEQFF
NA	NA	TRBV28	TRBJ1-5	TGTGCCAGCAGTTTAGAGGGCTGGGGAAATCAGCCCCAGCATTTT	CASSLEGWGNQPQHF
NA	NA	TRBV28	TRBJ1-1	TGTGCCAGCAAGCCCTGGGACACTGAAGCTTTCTTT	CASKPWDTEAFF
NA	NA	TRBV13	TRBJ2-7	TGTGCCAGCAGCTCTCCTCCGACAGGCCTCTACGAGCAGTACTTC	CASSSPPTGLYEQYF
NA	NA	TRBV28	TRBJ1-3	TGTGCCAGCAGTTTAACGCCGGCAGGGTCTGGAAACACCATATATTTT	CASSLTPAGSGNTIYF
TRBD2	NA	TRBV24-1	TRBJ2-1	TGTGCCACCAGTGATACTAAAGCGGGAGTTTCCTACAATGAGCAGTTCTTC	CATSDTKAGVSYNEQFF
NA	NA	TRBV6-5	TRBJ2-3	TGTGCCAGCAGTTACGCCAGCGGGACAGATACGCAGTATTTT	CASSYASGTDTQYF